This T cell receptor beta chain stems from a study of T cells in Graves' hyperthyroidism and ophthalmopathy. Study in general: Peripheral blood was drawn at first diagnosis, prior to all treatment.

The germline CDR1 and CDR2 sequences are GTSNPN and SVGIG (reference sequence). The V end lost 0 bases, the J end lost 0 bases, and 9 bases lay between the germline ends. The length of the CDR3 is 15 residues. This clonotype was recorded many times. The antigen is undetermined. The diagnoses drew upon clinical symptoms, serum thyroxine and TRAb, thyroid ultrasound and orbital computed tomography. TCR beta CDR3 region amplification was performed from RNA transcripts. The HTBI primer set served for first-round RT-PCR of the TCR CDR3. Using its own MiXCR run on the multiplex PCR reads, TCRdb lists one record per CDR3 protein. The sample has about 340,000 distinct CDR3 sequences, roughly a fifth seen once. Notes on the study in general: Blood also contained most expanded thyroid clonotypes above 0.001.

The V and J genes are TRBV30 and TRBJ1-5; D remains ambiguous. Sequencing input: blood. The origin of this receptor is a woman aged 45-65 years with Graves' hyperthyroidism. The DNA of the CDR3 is TGTGCCTGGAGTGTAAACAGAAATAGCAATCAGCCCCAGCATTTT. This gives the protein CAWSVNRNSNQPQHF.